By share of the sample, the clone carrying this T cell receptor beta chain is medium-sized. Its specificity is not known. TCR cDNA molecules were tagged individually, and each one carried a unique molecular identifier. TCRdb re-called the 5' RACE reads with MiXCR, one entry per CDR3 protein. The sample holds about 9,900 distinct CDR3 sequences; around 6% are singletons and the top ten take roughly 7%. This sample is part of a study of spatial heterogeneity in lung cancer. Across the study: As counted in raw reads, each unique TCR and UMI combination appeared more than ten times on average.

The time point is: sample taken at primary tumor resection. The donors, 70 to 80 patients with untreated early-stage non-small cell lung cancer, provided the samples. Findings and caveats of the study: Expanded intratumoral alpha and beta TCR counts tracked tumor mutation counts. Among tumor T cells, estimated coverage was around 7.4% for alpha chains and 13% for beta chains.

CDR3 length: 13 residues. Germline assignment: CDR1 MNHNY and CDR2 SVGAGI (reference sequence). V gave up 6 bases and J gave up 6 bases, with 15 bases separating them. The TCR sequence derives from a female donor with early-stage non-small cell lung cancer. This rearrangement joins TRBV6-6 to TRBJ2-7; D might be TRBD2 (5 bases). Sequenced here: lung tumor tissue, sampled at surgery. CDR3 region: CASRPEAGREQYV. DNA of the CDR3: TGTGCCAGCAGACCTGAGGCGGGCCGCGAGCAGTACGTC.